The rows below give T cell receptor beta chains drawn from one sample of a study of cytomegalovirus exposure and HLA in healthy donors. The method was immunoSEQ multiplex PCR; TCRdb's version includes in-frame clones alone and lacks a portion of them. This table holds some 130,000 clones, around 72% found once. Sequencing used PBMCs. The receptors derive from a woman aged 35 to 49 in good health and CMV-seronegative. The CDR3 runs from the conserved cysteine through the conserved F or W. D genes are given only for firm matches. Expanded clones are given a class, and other clones once, few, many or no size at all.

.,.,TRBJ2-3,TRBV19,TGTGCGAGTAGTCCTGGAGGGGGGGCTGTGTGGAGCGCAGATACGCAGTATTTT,CASSPGGGAVWSADTQYF
TRBD2,few,TRBJ2-5,TRBV2,TGTGCCACCCTCGGGACTAGCCAAGAGACCCAGTACTTC,CATLGTSQETQYF
.,.,TRBJ2-3,TRBV11-2,TGTGCCAGCAGTCCCCAGGGTCCCGCCACAGATACGCAGTATTTT,CASSPQGPATDTQYF
.,.,TRBJ2-3,TRBV9,TGTGCCAGCAGCGTAGCTAAGTATCAAGATACGCAGTATTTT,CASSVAKYQDTQYF
.,.,TRBJ1-2,TRBV5-5,TGTGCCAGCAGCCCTGAACTGTATGGCTACACCTTC,CASSPELYGYTF
TRBD2,.,TRBJ2-5,TRBV2,TGTGCCAGCAGTGCCTGGACTAGCGGGGGGGAAGAGACCCAGTACTTC,CASSAWTSGGEETQYF
.,.,TRBJ1-4,TRBV19,TGTGCCAGTAGTATAGCTCTAGTGGATGAAAAACTGTTTTTT,CASSIALVDEKLFF
.,.,TRBJ2-3,TRBV9,TGTGCCAGCAGCGCTTATAGTTCAGGTTCCTTTAGCACAGATACGCAGTATTTT,CASSAYSSGSFSTDTQYF
.,.,TRBJ1-4,TRBV6-6,TGTGCCAGCAGTTACTCAGGGGGGGATGAAAAACTGTTTTTT,CASSYSGGDEKLFF
.,.,TRBJ2-1,TRBV2,TGTGCCAGCAGTGAAGTTCTACAGCAGTTCTTC,CASSEVLQQFF
TRBD2,.,TRBJ2-3,TRBV5-6,TGTGCCAGCAGCGGTGGGACTAGCGGGAGCTTGGGCACAGATACGCAGTATTTT,CASSGGTSGSLGTDTQYF
.,few,TRBJ2-7,TRBV2,TGTGCCAGCAGTGCAGTCCCCTACGAGCAGTACTTC,CASSAVPYEQYF
TRBD1,.,TRBJ1-1,TRBV18,TGTGCCAGCTCACCAGGGACAGGGTGGGGCACTGAAGCTTTCTTT,CASSPGTGWGTEAFF
TRBD1,.,TRBJ2-5,TRBV28,TGTGCCAGCAGTTTATGGCGGGGCACAGGGGGGATGGGAGAGACCCAGTACTTC,CASSLWRGTGGMGETQYF
TRBD1,.,TRBJ1-4,TRBV2,TGTGCCAGCAGGCGGGACAGGGGTAATGAAAAACTGTTTTTT,CASRRDRGNEKLFF